The clone carrying this TCR beta chain appeared a few times. The antigen is not known. The data derive from a study of T-cell reconstitution after alpha-beta-depleted transplantation in children. Germline V gene data show CDR1 as DFQATT and CDR2 as SNEGSKA (reference sequence). Trimming stripped 6 bases from V and 0 bases from J, with 21 bases between. The CDR3 is 17 residues long. Unique molecular identifiers were used in preparing the TCRbeta library. Via MiXCR, TCRdb re-called the PCR reads, giving one row per CDR3 protein. The data hold about 290,000 distinct CDR3 sequences, with roughly a tenth observed a single time. Study results and caveats: Several hundred expanded graft clones reportedly supplied alpha-beta T cells about two months after transplant.

The input for sequencing was PBMCs, taken before TCRalphabeta/CD19-depleted stem cell transplant. The genes are TRBV20-1 and TRBJ2-1; D gene ambiguous. The clonotype was recovered from a boy younger than two with acute myeloid leukemia, due to receive a stem cell transplant. CDR3 amino acids: CSALARVTDNSYNEQFF. DNA of the CDR3: TGCAGTGCCCTCGCTCGGGTGACCGATAACTCCTACAATGAGCAGTTCTTC.